These T cell receptor beta chains were read from a single sample in a study of shared clonotypes between healthy human individuals. Here immunoSEQ multiplex PCR was the method, and the copy in TCRdb shows in-frame clones only, minus some. The sample has a few hundred thousand clones; over 75% are singletons. Sequencing was done on a sample of memory CD8+ T cells sorted from blood. The receptors were gathered from a man younger than 35 in good health. The conserved cysteine and the conserved F or W are not part of the CDR3 here.

CDR3aa: ASGDRGPETQY
len: 11
v_gene: TRBV27
j_gene: TRBJ2-5

CDR3aa: ASSFGTGGNGYT
len: 12
v_gene: TRBV5-6
j_gene: TRBJ1-2

CDR3aa: ASNVQGNTEAF
len: 11
v_gene: TRBV9
j_gene: TRBJ1-1

CDR3aa: ASSLYGTSGGVTDTQY
len: 16
v_gene: TRBV28
j_gene: TRBJ2-3

CDR3aa: ASSYPAGRETQY
len: 12
v_gene: TRBV5-1
j_gene: TRBJ2-5

CDR3aa: ASSLTPGMNTEAF
len: 13
v_gene: TRBV5-1
j_gene: TRBJ1-1

CDR3aa: ASSPDDRNTNEKLF
len: 14
v_gene: TRBV7-9
j_gene: TRBJ1-4

CDR3aa: ASTPTGLPYGYT
len: 12
v_gene: TRBV5-5
j_gene: TRBJ1-2

CDR3aa: ASSDPGTSLLHNEQF
len: 15
v_gene: TRBV25-1
j_gene: TRBJ2-1

CDR3aa: ASSFDTGREQY
len: 11
v_gene: TRBV10-2
j_gene: TRBJ2-7

CDR3aa: ASSLNRDRRDYEQY
len: 14
v_gene: TRBV28
j_gene: TRBJ2-7

CDR3aa: ASSQGTVNTEAF
len: 12
v_gene: TRBV4-1
j_gene: TRBJ1-1

CDR3aa: ASSPPFGDGNSPLH
len: 14
v_gene: TRBV18
j_gene: TRBJ1-6

CDR3aa: ATRTGGFFAEAF
len: 12
v_gene: TRBV19
j_gene: TRBJ1-1

CDR3aa: ASSQDTGLSNNEQF
len: 14
v_gene: TRBV4-1
j_gene: TRBJ2-1

CDR3aa: ASSWGSTNTGELF
len: 13
v_gene: TRBV5-6
j_gene: TRBJ2-2

CDR3aa: ASSLQASNSPLH
len: 12
v_gene: TRBV27
j_gene: TRBJ1-6

CDR3aa: ASSQPGTYTEAF
len: 12
v_gene: TRBV4-1
j_gene: TRBJ1-1

CDR3aa: ASTDRGNTGELF
len: 12
v_gene: TRBV2
j_gene: TRBJ2-2

CDR3aa: ASSIFHGNEQF
len: 11
v_gene: TRBV19
j_gene: TRBJ2-1

CDR3aa: ASSLFTGGTDTQY
len: 13
v_gene: TRBV7-9
j_gene: TRBJ2-3

CDR3aa: AKTGRVEKLF
len: 10
v_gene: TRBV5-4
j_gene: TRBJ1-4

CDR3aa: ASSNQGYEQY
len: 10
v_gene: TRBV6-5
j_gene: TRBJ2-7

CDR3aa: ASGLSGRINEQF
len: 12
v_gene: TRBV12-5
j_gene: TRBJ2-1

CDR3aa: ASSSMGPYNEQF
len: 12
v_gene: TRBV27
j_gene: TRBJ2-1

CDR3aa: ASSRTIGTEYEQY
len: 13
v_gene: TRBV4-3
j_gene: TRBJ2-7

CDR3aa: ASSARTPDTQY
len: 11
v_gene: TRBV10-1
j_gene: TRBJ2-3

CDR3aa: ATRDRAAYNEQF
len: 12
v_gene: TRBV27
j_gene: TRBJ2-1

CDR3aa: ASSRQEFYEQY
len: 11
v_gene: TRBV19
j_gene: TRBJ2-7

CDR3aa: ASSPSWRARVEKLF
len: 14
v_gene: TRBV9
j_gene: TRBJ1-4

CDR3aa: ASSLIPPGTGELF
len: 13
v_gene: TRBV27
j_gene: TRBJ2-2

CDR3aa: ASSLYGAQF
len: 9
v_gene: TRBV4-3
j_gene: TRBJ2-1

CDR3aa: ASSFSTVYEQY
len: 11
v_gene: TRBV11-1
j_gene: TRBJ2-7

CDR3aa: ASSVGLAVQETQY
len: 13
v_gene: TRBV9
j_gene: TRBJ2-5

CDR3aa: ATSAVSNQPQH
len: 11
v_gene: TRBV6-5
j_gene: TRBJ1-5

CDR3aa: ASSLSSSRYEQY
len: 12
v_gene: TRBV27
j_gene: TRBJ2-7

CDR3aa: ASSSSTLSYNEQF
len: 13
v_gene: TRBV10-2
j_gene: TRBJ2-1

CDR3aa: ASSRSGDRLNSPLH
len: 14
v_gene: TRBV7-8
j_gene: TRBJ1-6

CDR3aa: ASIKMGTTDTQY
len: 12
v_gene: TRBV27
j_gene: TRBJ2-3

CDR3aa: ASSLAGYQETQY
len: 12
v_gene: TRBV7-9
j_gene: TRBJ2-5

CDR3aa: ASSFSSGTNTGELF
len: 14
v_gene: TRBV28
j_gene: TRBJ2-2

CDR3aa: ASSQDSLAKQETQY
len: 14
v_gene: TRBV14
j_gene: TRBJ2-5

CDR3aa: ASSLEAGPRGGYT
len: 13
v_gene: TRBV5-1
j_gene: TRBJ1-2

CDR3aa: ASSQDRRGSPYYEQY
len: 15
v_gene: TRBV14
j_gene: TRBJ2-7

CDR3aa: ASSPGTGSGTEAF
len: 13
v_gene: TRBV5-1
j_gene: TRBJ1-1

CDR3aa: SAARDSPYEQY
len: 11
v_gene: TRBV29-1
j_gene: TRBJ2-7